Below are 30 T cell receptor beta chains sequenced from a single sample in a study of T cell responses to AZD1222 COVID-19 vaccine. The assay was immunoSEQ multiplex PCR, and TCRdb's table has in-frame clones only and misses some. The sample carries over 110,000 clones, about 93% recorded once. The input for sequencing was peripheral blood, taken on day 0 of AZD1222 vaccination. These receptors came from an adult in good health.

The CDR3 coding sequence is TGTGCCAGTAGTTTCGACAGTAGCAATCAGCCCCAGCATTTT. It specifies CASSFDSSNQPQHF. V usage is TRBV19 and J usage is TRBJ1-5; D might be TRBD1 (5 bases). The germline V gene has CDR1 LNHDA and CDR2 SQIVND (reference sequence). Trimming cost V 5 bases and J 0 bases, with 8 bases left between them. The CDR3 consists of 14 residues. Full variable domain (missing parts from reference TRBV19 and TRBJ1-5): DGGITQSPKYLFRKEGQNVTLSCEQNLNHDAMYWYRQDPGQGLRLIYYSQIVNDFQKGDIAEGYSVSREKKESFPLTVTSAQKNPTAFYLCASSFDSSNQPQHFGDGTRLSIL.

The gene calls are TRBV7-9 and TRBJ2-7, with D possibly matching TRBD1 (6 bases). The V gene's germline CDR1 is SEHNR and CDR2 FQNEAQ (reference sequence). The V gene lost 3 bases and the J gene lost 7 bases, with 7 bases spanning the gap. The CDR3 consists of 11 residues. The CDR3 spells CASSLQGEQYF. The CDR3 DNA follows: TGTGCCAGCAGCTTGCAGGGGGAGCAGTACTTC.

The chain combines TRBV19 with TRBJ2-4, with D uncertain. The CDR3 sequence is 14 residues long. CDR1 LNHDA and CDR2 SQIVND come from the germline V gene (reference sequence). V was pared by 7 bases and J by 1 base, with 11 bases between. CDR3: CASISVGAKNIQYF. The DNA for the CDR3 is TGTGCCAGTATCTCGGTCGGGGCCAAAAACATTCAGTACTTC.

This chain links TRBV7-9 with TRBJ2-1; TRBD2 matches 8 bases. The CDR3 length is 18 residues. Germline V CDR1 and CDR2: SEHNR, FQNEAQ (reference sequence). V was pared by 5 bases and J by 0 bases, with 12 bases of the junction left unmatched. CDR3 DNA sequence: TGTGCCAGCAGCCGCATATTTCGGGGGACTAGCTCCTACAATGAGCAGTTCTTC. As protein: CASSRIFRGTSSYNEQFF.

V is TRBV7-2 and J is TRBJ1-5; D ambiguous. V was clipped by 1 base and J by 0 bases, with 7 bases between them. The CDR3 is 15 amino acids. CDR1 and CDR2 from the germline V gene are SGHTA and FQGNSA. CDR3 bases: TGTGCCAGCAGCTTAGTGTCAGATAGCAATCAGCCCCAGCATTTT. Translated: CASSLVSDSNQPQHF.

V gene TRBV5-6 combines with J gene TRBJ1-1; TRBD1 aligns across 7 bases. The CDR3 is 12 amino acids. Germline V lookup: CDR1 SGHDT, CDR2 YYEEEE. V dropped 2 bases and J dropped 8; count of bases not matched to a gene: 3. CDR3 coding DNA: TGTGCCAGCAGCTTACAGGGGCCAGAAGCTTTCTTT. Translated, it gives CASSLQGPEAFF.

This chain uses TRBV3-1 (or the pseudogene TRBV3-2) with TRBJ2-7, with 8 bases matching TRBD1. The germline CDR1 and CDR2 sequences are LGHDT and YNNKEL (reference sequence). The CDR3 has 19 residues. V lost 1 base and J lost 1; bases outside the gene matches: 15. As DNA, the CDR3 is TGTGCCAGCAGCCAAGGGAGGGGCAGGGGGCTTCCACTTTCCTACGAGCAGTACTTC. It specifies CASSQGRGRGLPLSYEQYF.

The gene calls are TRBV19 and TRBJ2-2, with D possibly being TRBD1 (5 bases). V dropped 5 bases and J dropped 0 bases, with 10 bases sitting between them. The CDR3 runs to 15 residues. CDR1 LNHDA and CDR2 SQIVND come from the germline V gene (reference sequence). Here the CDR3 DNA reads TGTGCCAGTAGTCAGGGAACCGCGAACACCGGGGAGCTGTTTTTT. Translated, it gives CASSQGTANTGELFF.

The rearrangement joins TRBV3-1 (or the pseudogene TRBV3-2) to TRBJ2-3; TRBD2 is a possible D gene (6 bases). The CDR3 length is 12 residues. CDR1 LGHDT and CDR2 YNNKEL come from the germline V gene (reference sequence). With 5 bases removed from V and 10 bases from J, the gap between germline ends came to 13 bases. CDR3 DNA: TGTGCCAGCAGCGCGGAGGGCGAAGCGCAGTATTTT. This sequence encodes CASSAEGEAQYF.

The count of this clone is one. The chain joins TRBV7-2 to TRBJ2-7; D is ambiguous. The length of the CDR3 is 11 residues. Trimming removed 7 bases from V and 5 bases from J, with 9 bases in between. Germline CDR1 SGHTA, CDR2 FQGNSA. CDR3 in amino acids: CASTTADEQYF. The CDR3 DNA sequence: TGTGCCAGCACCACTGCAGACGAGCAGTACTTC.

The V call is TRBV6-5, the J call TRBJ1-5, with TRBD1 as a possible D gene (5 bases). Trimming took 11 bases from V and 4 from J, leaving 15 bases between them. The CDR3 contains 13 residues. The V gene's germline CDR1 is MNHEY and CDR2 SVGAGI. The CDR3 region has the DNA TGTGCCTCCCAGGAGTGGGGGAATCAGCCCCAGCATTTT. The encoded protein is CASQEWGNQPQHF.

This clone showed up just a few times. CDR3 bases: TGTGCCAGCAGTCTCATCCCCGAGGGAAGGACTGAAGCTTTCTTT. It specifies CASSLIPEGRTEAFF. The chain joins TRBV27 to TRBJ1-1; no definite D call. The germline gives CDR1 MNHEY, CDR2 SMNVEV (reference sequence). There are 15 residues in the CDR3. Trimming cost V 5 bases and J 5 bases, with 18 bases left between them.

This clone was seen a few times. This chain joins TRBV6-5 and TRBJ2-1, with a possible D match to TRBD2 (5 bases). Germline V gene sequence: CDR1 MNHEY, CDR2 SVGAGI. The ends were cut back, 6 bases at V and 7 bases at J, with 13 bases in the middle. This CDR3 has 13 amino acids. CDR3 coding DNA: TGTGCCAGCAGCCGAGGGTTCCAGAATGAGCAGTTCTTC. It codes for CASSRGFQNEQFF.

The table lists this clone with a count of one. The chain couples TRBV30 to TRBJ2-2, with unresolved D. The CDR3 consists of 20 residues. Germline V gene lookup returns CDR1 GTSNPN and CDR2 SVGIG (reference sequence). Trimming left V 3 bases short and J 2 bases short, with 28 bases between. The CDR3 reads CAWSSQRNFPRAGNTGELFF. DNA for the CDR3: TGTGCCTGGAGCTCACAAAGGAACTTCCCCCGGGCAGGCAACACCGGGGAGCTGTTTTTT.

DNA for the CDR3: TGTGCCAGCAGTTTCGACAGGGCCACTGAAGCTTTCTTT. This codes for CASSFDRATEAFF. V and J are TRBV27 and TRBJ1-1; TRBD1 matches 7 bases. The CDR3 has 13 amino acids. The germline CDR1 and CDR2 sequences are MNHEY and SMNVEV (reference sequence). V shed 3 bases, J shed 4 bases, and the junction held 2 bases outside the gene matches.

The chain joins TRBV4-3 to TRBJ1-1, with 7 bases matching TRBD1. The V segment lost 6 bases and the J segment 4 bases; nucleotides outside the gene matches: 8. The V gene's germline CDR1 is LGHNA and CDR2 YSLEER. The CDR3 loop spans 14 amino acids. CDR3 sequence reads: CASSPGGISTEAFF. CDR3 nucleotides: TGCGCCAGCAGTCCAGGGGGGATTAGCACTGAAGCTTTCTTT.

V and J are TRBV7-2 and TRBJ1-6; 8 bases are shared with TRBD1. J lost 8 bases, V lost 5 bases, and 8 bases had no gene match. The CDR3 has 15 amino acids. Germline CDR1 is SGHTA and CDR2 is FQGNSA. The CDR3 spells CASSIDRGRYSPLHF. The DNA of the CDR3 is TGTGCCAGCAGCATCGACAGGGGACGGTATTCACCCCTCCACTTT.

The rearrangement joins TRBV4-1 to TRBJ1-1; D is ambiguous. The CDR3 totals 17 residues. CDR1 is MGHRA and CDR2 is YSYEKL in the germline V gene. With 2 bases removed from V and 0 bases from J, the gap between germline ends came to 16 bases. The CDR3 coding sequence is TGCGCCAGCAGCCAACCCCAAGGCCCTCGTATGAACACTGAAGCTTTCTTT. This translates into CASSQPQGPRMNTEAFF.

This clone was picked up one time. For the CDR3, the DNA is TGTGCCAGCAGCTCGCAAGGGATGGATGAAAAACTGTTTTTT. This gives the protein CASSSQGMDEKLFF. The rearrangement uses TRBV7-2 and TRBJ1-4, with D hard to call. Germline CDR1 SGHTA, CDR2 FQGNSA. The CDR3 is made up of 14 amino acids. V lost 4 bases and J 6 bases, leaving 12 bases between the germline ends.

CDR3 sequence reads: CASSLAGGVYGYTF. The CDR3 coding sequence is TGTGCCAGCAGCTTGGCGGGGGGGGTATATGGCTACACCTTC. The chain recombines TRBV5-4 with TRBJ1-2; TRBD1 is a possible D gene (5 bases). The CDR3 has 14 residues. Germline assignment: CDR1 SGHNT and CDR2 YYREEE (reference sequence). V was shortened by 0 bases and J by 5 bases, with 11 bases between the two germline ends. The full variable domain, completed using reference TRBV5-4 and TRBJ1-2, is ETGVTQSPTHLIKTRGQQVTLRCSSQSGHNTVSWYQQALGQGPQFIFQYYREEENGRGNFPPRFSGLQFPNYSSELNVNALELDDSALYLCASSLAGGVYGYTFGSGTRLTVV.

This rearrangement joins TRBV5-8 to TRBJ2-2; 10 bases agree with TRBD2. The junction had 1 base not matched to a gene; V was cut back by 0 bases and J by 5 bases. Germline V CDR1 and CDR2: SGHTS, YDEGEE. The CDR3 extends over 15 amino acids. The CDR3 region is CASSLDSGRTGELFF. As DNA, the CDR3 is TGTGCCAGCAGCTTGGATAGCGGGAGGACCGGGGAGCTGTTTTTT.

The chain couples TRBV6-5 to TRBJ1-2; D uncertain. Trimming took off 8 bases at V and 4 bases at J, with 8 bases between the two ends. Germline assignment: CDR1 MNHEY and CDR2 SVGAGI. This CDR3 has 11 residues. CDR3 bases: TGTGCCAGCCGCGGACCCTATGGCTACACCTTC. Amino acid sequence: CASRGPYGYTF.

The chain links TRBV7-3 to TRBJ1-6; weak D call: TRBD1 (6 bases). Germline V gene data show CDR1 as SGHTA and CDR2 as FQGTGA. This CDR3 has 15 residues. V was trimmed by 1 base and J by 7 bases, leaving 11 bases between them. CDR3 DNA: TGTGCCAGCAGCTTAAACCCAGGGGACAATTCACCCCTCCACTTT. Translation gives CASSLNPGDNSPLHF.

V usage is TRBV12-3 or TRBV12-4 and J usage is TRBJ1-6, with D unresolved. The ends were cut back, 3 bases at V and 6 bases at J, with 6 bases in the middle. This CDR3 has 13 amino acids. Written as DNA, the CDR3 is TGTGCCAGCAGTTTGGATGGTAATTCACCCCTCCACTTT. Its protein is CASSLDGNSPLHF.

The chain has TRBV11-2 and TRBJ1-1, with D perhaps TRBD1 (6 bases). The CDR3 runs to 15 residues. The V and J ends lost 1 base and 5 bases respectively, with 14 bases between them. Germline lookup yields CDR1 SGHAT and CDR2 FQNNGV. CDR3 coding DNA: TGTGCCAGCAGCTTAGCAGGGGCAGCGGGGACTGAAGCTTTCTTT. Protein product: CASSLAGAAGTEAFF. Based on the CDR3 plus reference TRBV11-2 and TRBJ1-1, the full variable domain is EAGVAQSPRYKIIEKRQSVAFWCNPISGHATLYWYQQILGQGPKLLIQFQNNGVVDDSQLPKDRFSAERLKGVDSTLKIQPAKLEDSAVYLCASSLAGAAGTEAFFGQGTRLTVV.

CDR3: CASGSSSYNEQFF. CDR3 in DNA: TGTGCTAGTGGTTCGAGCTCCTACAATGAGCAGTTCTTC. This sequence joins TRBV12-5 and TRBJ2-1; no firm D call. The CDR3 contains 13 residues. Trimming took off 4 bases at V and 0 bases at J, with 4 bases between the two ends. Germline V CDR1 and CDR2: LGHNT, FRNRAP. Drawing the rest from reference TRBV12-5 and TRBJ2-1, the complete variable domain is DARVTQTPRHKVTEMGQEVTMRCQPILGHNTVFWYRQTMMQGLELLAYFRNRAPLDDSGMPKDRFSAEMPDATLATLKIQPSEPRDSAVYFCASGSSSYNEQFFGPGTRLTVL.

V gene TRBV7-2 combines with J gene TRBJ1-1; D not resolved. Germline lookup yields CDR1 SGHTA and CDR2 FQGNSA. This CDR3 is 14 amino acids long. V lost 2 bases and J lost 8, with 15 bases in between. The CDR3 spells CASSLRSGSREAFF. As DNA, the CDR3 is TGTGCCAGCAGCTTACGGTCCGGCAGTAGAGAAGCTTTCTTT. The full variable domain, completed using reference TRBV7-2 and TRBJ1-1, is GAGVSQSPSNKVTEKGKDVELRCDPISGHTALYWYRQSLGQGLEFLIYFQGNSAPDKSGLPSDRFSAERTGGSVSTLTIQRTQQEDSAVYLCASSLRSGSREAFFGQGTRLTVV.

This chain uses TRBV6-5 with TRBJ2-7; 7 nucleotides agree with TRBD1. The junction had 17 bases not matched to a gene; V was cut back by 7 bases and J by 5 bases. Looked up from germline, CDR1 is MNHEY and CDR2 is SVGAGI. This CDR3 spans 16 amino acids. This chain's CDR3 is CASTNSDRVGTDEQYF. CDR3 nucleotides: TGTGCCAGCACTAACTCCGACAGGGTAGGTACGGACGAGCAGTACTTC.

For the CDR3, the DNA is TGTGCCTTCCGGGAGTTCCAGCATTTT. This sequence encodes CAFREFQHF. The V and J genes are TRBV28 and TRBJ1-5; the D is unclear. The CDR3 runs 9 residues. From germline, CDR1 is MDHEN and CDR2 SYDVKM. V was cut by 11 bases and J by 12 bases, with 11 bases left in between. The full variable domain, in which reference TRBV28 and TRBJ1-5 provide the parts outside the CDR3, is DVKVTQSSRYLVKRTGEKVFLECVQDMDHENMFWYRQDPGLGLRLIYFSYDVKMKEKGDIPEGYSVSREKKERFSLILESASTNQTSMYLCAFREFQHFGDGTRLSIL.

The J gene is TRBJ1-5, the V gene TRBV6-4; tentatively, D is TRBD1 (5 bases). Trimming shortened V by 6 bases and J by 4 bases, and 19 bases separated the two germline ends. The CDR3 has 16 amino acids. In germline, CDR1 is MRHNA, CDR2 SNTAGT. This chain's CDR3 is CASRSPGTDGNQPQHF. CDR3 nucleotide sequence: TGTGCCAGCAGAAGTCCCGGGACGGACGGGAATCAGCCCCAGCATTTT.